This note documents a single T cell receptor beta chain sequence. No antigen is known for it. Germline assignment: CDR1 SGHNT and CDR2 YYREEE (reference sequence). This CDR3 spans 16 amino acids. The V end lost 5 bases, the J end lost 8 bases, and 23 bases lay between the germline ends. This record belongs to a study of PD-1 blockade in classical Hodgkin lymphoma. Findings and caveats of the study: Complete responders showed a baseline diversity that resembled the diversity of newly diagnosed patients. By cycle point C4D1, TCR diversity had risen significantly in CD4+ cells (but not CD8+ cells). Patients starting nivolumab less than 1 year after ASCT had lower diversity and were excluded from later analyses.

The method was immunoSEQ multiplex PCR; TCRdb's version includes in-frame clones alone and lacks a portion of them. The repertoire holds 90,000 to 130,000 clones, roughly nine tenths seen once, with about 20% in the top ten. Autologous stem cell transplantation was followed by relapse in every patient, and brentuximab vedotin exposure varied. The TCR sequence derives from a human donor with classical Hodgkin lymphoma. The material sequenced was peripheral blood mononuclear cells (PBMCs), taken before the second cycle of nivolumab. The chain couples TRBV5-4 to TRBJ2-1; D unresolved. The CDR3 nucleotides read TGTGCCAGCAGGAGTACAGACGGAAACTCCAACGATGAGCAGTTCTTC. Translating it yields CASRSTDGNSNDEQFF.